The clone carrying this T cell receptor (beta chain) came up many times. The time point denotes: persistent/refractory GD, antithyroid drugs over 5 years with positive TRAb. Researchers made the TCR library from RNA that was extracted from PBMCs. With iRepertoire HTBI primers and Arm-PCR of CDR3 regions, TCR beta libraries were built. TCRdb fed the multiplex PCR reads into MiXCR, producing one record per CDR3 protein. The sample lists more than 300,000 distinct CDR3 sequences; around 23% were seen once. This specimen comes from a study of regulatory T cells in long-lasting Graves disease. Germline CDR1 is MNHEY and CDR2 is SMNVEV (reference sequence). The CDR3 has 16 residues. With 5 bases removed from V and 1 base from J, the gap between germline ends came to 18 bases.

The genes are TRBV27 and TRBJ2-7; possibly TRBD2 for D (6 bases). Sequenced material: peripheral blood mononuclear cells (PBMCs), taken when the disease was refractory, from a patient treated with antithyroid drugs. The receptor's source is a woman in her thirties or forties with Graves disease. The CDR3 spells CASSPGTVNPSYEQYF. The CDR3 DNA reads as TGTGCCAGCAGTCCAGGGACTGTGAATCCGTCCTACGAGCAGTACTTC.